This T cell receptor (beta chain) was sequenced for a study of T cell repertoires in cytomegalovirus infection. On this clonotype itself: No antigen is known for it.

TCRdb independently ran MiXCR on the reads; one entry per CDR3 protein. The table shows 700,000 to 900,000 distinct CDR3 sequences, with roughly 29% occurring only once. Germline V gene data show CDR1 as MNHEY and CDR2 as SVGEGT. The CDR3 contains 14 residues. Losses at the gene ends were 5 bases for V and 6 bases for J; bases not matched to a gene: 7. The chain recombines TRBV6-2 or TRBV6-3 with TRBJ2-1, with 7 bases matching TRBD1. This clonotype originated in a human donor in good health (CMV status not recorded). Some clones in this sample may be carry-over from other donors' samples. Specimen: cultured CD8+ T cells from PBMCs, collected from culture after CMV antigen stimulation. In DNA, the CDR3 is TGTGCCAGCAGTATAGGGGGCCTGTCCAATGAGCAGTTCTTC. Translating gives CASSIGGLSNEQFF.